This TCR beta chain was sequenced for a study of T cell responses to AZD1222 COVID-19 vaccine. Trimming cost V 10 bases and J 3 bases; bases outside gene matches: 9. This CDR3 region has 14 residues. Looked up from germline, CDR1 is LNHDA and CDR2 is SQIVND (reference sequence). Method: immunoSEQ multiplex PCR; TCRdb's copy keeps in-frame clones and lacks some. The data contain roughly 170,000 clones, around 92% of them singletons. The sample consisted of peripheral blood, taken on day 0 of AZD1222 vaccination. The rearrangement uses TRBV19 and TRBJ2-3, with 8 bases that match TRBD2. The sequence was obtained from an adult in good health. The CDR3 DNA reads as TGTGCCACCGTGCCGGGGGGGGTAACAGATACGCAGTATTTT. Translating it yields CATVPGGVTDTQYF.